Listed here are 13 T cell receptor beta chains from one sample, sequenced in a study of blood T cell repertoires in COVID-19. The assay was immunoSEQ multiplex PCR, and TCRdb's table has in-frame clones only and misses some. The table records approximately 200,000 clones, around 84% of them present only once. Sequenced sample: peripheral blood. The receptors originated from a man over 45 who had recovered from COVID-19.

The CDR3 protein is CASKFSGGTGELFF. CDR3 coding DNA: TGTGCCAGCAAATTTTCCGGGGGGACCGGGGAGCTGTTTTTT. The chain couples TRBV27 to TRBJ2-2, with 7 bases matching TRBD2. Unmatched junction bases numbered 7, after V lost 7 bases and J lost 5 bases. CDR3 size: 14 residues. Germline assignment: CDR1 MNHEY and CDR2 SMNVEV (reference sequence).

This clone was detected a few times. The CDR3: CASSWGSYYNSPLHF. Here the CDR3 DNA reads TGCGCCAGCAGCTGGGGCAGCTACTATAATTCACCCCTCCACTTT. J is TRBJ1-6 and V is TRBV5-1, with TRBD1 as a possible D gene (5 bases). V lost 3 bases, J lost 3 bases, and 10 bases lay in between. There are 15 residues in the CDR3. Germline values: CDR1 SGHRS, CDR2 YFSETQ.

The chain joins TRBV28 to TRBJ1-5; perhaps TRBD1 as D (6 bases). Germline CDR1 is MDHEN and CDR2 is SYDVKM. The CDR3 sequence is 15 residues long. With 5 bases removed from V and 5 bases from J, the gap between germline ends came to 16 bases. CDR3 region: CASSPPGQPYQPQHF. The CDR3 DNA reads TGTGCCAGCAGTCCCCCCGGACAGCCTTATCAGCCCCAGCATTTT.

This chain links TRBV7-8 with TRBJ2-5, with D perhaps TRBD2 (5 bases). Trimming took off 1 base at V and 1 base at J, with 7 bases between the two ends. This CDR3 has 14 residues. Germline V gives CDR1 SGHVS, CDR2 FQNEAQ. Written as DNA, the CDR3 is TGTGCCAGCAGCTTAGGTGGGAGCCAAGAGACCCAGTACTTC. Its translation: CASSLGGSQETQYF.

The chain employs TRBV4-1 and TRBJ2-1; a possible D gene is TRBD2 (5 bases). The CDR3 consists of 16 residues. The germline V gene has CDR1 MGHRA and CDR2 YSYEKL. Between the trimmed V and J ends, which lost 1 base and 2 bases, there was a span of 12 bases. CDR3 DNA: TGCGCCAGCAGCCAAGCCGGCGGGCAAGCCTACAATGAGCAGTTCTTC. Amino acids: CASSQAGGQAYNEQFF.

The rearrangement links TRBV7-2 to TRBJ2-7; no firm D call. V gave up 2 bases and J gave up 2 bases, with 13 bases separating them. The CDR3 loop spans 15 amino acids. In germline, CDR1 is SGHTA, CDR2 FQGNSA. This CDR3 is CASSLKRMSAYEQYF. CDR3 DNA: TGTGCCAGCAGCTTAAAGAGGATGAGCGCCTACGAGCAGTACTTC.

This chain links TRBV29-1 with TRBJ1-3, with D tentatively TRBD1 (6 bases). V dropped 2 bases and J dropped 0 bases, with 11 bases sitting between them. This CDR3 is built from 15 residues. Germline values: CDR1 SQVTM, CDR2 ANQGSEA. CDR3 amino acids: CSVERGGRSGNTIYF. In DNA, the CDR3 is TGCAGCGTTGAAAGGGGGGGCCGCTCTGGAAACACCATATATTTT.

Written as DNA, the CDR3 is TGTGCCAGCAGTTACTCAGGGACTAGCGGCTCCTACGAGCAGTACTTC. Protein product: CASSYSGTSGSYEQYF. The chain has TRBV6-5 and TRBJ2-7, with 11 bases matching TRBD2. The CDR3 runs 16 residues. Losses at the gene ends were 0 bases for V and 0 bases for J; bases not matched to a gene: 1. Germline lookup yields CDR1 MNHEY and CDR2 SVGAGI.

This clone was detected only once. V usage is TRBV10-3 and J usage is TRBJ2-7, with D possibly being TRBD1 (6 bases). Trimming left V 5 bases short and J 0 bases short, with 17 bases between. CDR1 and CDR2 from the germline V gene are ENHRY and SYGVKD. This CDR3 region has 16 residues. Here the CDR3 DNA reads TGTGCCATCAGTCAAACGTTACGGACAGACTCCTACGAGCAGTACTTC. Translation: CAISQTLRTDSYEQYF.

In its sample, this clone was seen once. The chain links TRBV9 to TRBJ2-1, with a tentative D call TRBD1 (5 bases). V was trimmed by 4 bases and J by 5 bases, leaving 13 bases between them. The CDR3 sequence is 14 residues long. In germline, CDR1 is SGDLS, CDR2 YYNGEE. The CDR3 nucleotides read TGTGCCAGCAGCCCGAGACAGCTCAACAATGAGCAGTTCTTC. It translates to CASSPRQLNNEQFF.

The gene calls are TRBV6-6 and TRBJ2-7; 8 nucleotides agree with TRBD1. The trim removed 4 bases at V and 4 bases at J, leaving 6 bases unmatched. CDR3 length equals 14 residues. CDR1 is MNHNY and CDR2 is SVGAGI in the germline V gene (reference sequence). CDR3 amino acids: CASSFGQGGYEQYF. CDR3 nucleotides: TGTGCCAGCAGTTTCGGACAGGGAGGATACGAGCAGTACTTC.

The chain employs TRBV19 and TRBJ2-2, with D uncertain. The CDR3 contains 15 residues. CDR1 LNHDA and CDR2 SQIVND come from the germline V gene (reference sequence). The V end was cut by 1 base, the J end by 0 bases, with 6 bases between. CDR3 region: CASSIGATNTGELFF. CDR3 nucleotides: TGTGCCAGTAGTATAGGGGCGACGAACACCGGGGAGCTGTTTTTT.

The chain couples TRBV6-5 to TRBJ1-3; D may be TRBD1 (5 bases). Germline lookup yields CDR1 MNHEY and CDR2 SVGAGI. The length of the CDR3 is 14 residues. Trimming shortened V by 2 bases and J by 2 bases, and 7 bases separated the two germline ends. The CDR3 loop is CASSYGAAGNTIYF. Here the CDR3 DNA reads TGTGCCAGCAGTTACGGGGCAGCTGGAAACACCATATATTTT.